The 13 T cell receptor beta chains presented below share a single source sample, sequenced in a study of T cells in Graves' hyperthyroidism and ophthalmopathy. Amplification targeted TCR beta CDR3 regions from RNA transcripts. HTBI primers drove first-round RT-PCR of the TCR CDR3. MiXCR was run by TCRdb on the multiplex PCR reads, yielding one entry per CDR3 protein. The sample holds approximately 600,000 distinct CDR3 sequences, approximately 14% seen once. What was sequenced was blood. These receptors all stem from a woman in her thirties with Graves' hyperthyroidism that later progressed to Graves' ophthalmopathy.

DNA of the CDR3: TGTGCCACCAGTGACCCGGGACTAGCGACAGGGGAGCTGTTTTTT. Translated, it gives CATSDPGLATGELFF. The genes are TRBV24-1 and TRBJ2-2; 10 positions match TRBD2. Trimming took 4 bases from V and 8 from J; bases not matched to a gene: 6. Germline loops: CDR1 KGHDR, CDR2 SFDVKD. This CDR3 is built from 15 residues.

This clonotype was counted many times. The chain is built from TRBV2 and TRBJ2-5; D uncertain. CDR1 is SNHLY, CDR2 FYNNEI, per germline. Trimming removed 4 bases from V and 2 bases from J, with 8 bases in between. The CDR3 contains 13 residues. The CDR3 DNA reads TGTGCCAGCAGTGGGTCCGGGCAAGAGACCCAGTACTTC. Encoded protein: CASSGSGQETQYF.

On this clonotype itself: An end of the junction differs from the germline gene, which may be a read error. V gene TRBV4-3 combines with J gene TRBJ2-1; D gene uncertain. CDR1 and CDR2 (germline): LGHNA, YSLEER. The CDR3 is made up of 13 amino acids. The DNA of the CDR3 is TGCGCCAGCAGCCAAGAGAGGAGCAATGAGCAGTCCTTC. Translated: CASSQERSNEQSF.

V is TRBV20-1 and J is TRBJ2-2; TRBD2 agrees at 13 bases. CDR1 is DFQATT, CDR2 SNEGSKA, per germline (reference sequence). J gave up 4 bases and V 0 bases, and 5 bases lay outside the gene matches. This CDR3 contains 17 residues. The CDR3 nucleotides are TGCAGTGCTAGAGATGGACTAGCGGGAGTTGGCACCGGGGAGCTGTTTTTT. This gives the protein CSARDGLAGVGTGELFF.

This chain connects TRBV28 to TRBJ2-4; no firm D call. Germline V CDR1 and CDR2: MDHEN, SYDVKM. The CDR3 is 14 residues long. Trimming took 2 bases from V and 15 from J, leaving 20 bases between them. CDR3 DNA: TGTGCCAGCAGTTTAATGGGCAAAGGACCTCAGTCGTACTTC. This sequence encodes CASSLMGKGPQSYF. The whole variable domain, remainder taken from reference TRBV28 and TRBJ2-4, is DVKVTQSSRYLVKRTGEKVFLECVQDMDHENMFWYRQDPGLGLRLIYFSYDVKMKEKGDIPEGYSVSREKKERFSLILESASTNQTSMYLCASSLMGKGPQSYFGAGTRLSVL.

This clonotype was seen repeatedly, ten times or more. This chain links TRBV20-1 with TRBJ1-2; D is ambiguous. There are 11 residues in the CDR3. The germline V gene has CDR1 DFQATT and CDR2 SNEGSKA (reference sequence). Trimming removed 5 bases from V and 4 bases from J, with 8 bases in between. The CDR3 DNA is TGCAGTGCTCGCAGAGGCTATGGCTACACCTTC. Translated: CSARRGYGYTF.

Ten or more counts support this clonotype. V gene TRBV20-1 combines with J gene TRBJ2-7; D gene ambiguous. The V gene's germline CDR1 is DFQATT and CDR2 SNEGSKA (reference sequence). The CDR3 is 13 residues long. Trimming removed 3 bases from V and 3 bases from J, with 12 bases in between. The CDR3 nucleotides read TGCAGTGCTAGGGAAAGACATTACTACGAGCAGTACTTC. Protein sequence: CSARERHYYEQYF.

Concerning this clonotype: A much larger clone is a single base away; this may be a read error. The V and J genes are TRBV28 and TRBJ1-3; D ambiguous. Germline V gene data show CDR1 as MDHEN and CDR2 as SYDVKM. The length of the CDR3 is 14 residues. CDR3 sequence reads: CASSLRQSGYTIYF. The CDR3 DNA follows: TGTGCCAGCAGCCTAAGGCAGTCTGGATACACCATATATTTT.

With regard to this clonotype: One junction end does not reproduce the germline sequence, and a read error may be involved. This chain joins TRBV12-3 or TRBV12-4 and TRBJ1-1, with D unresolved. The CDR3 is 13 residues long. The DNA for the CDR3 is TGTGCCAGCAGTCCCGATCACTATACTGAATCTCTCTTT. Amino acids: CASSPDHYTESLF.

This clonotype was seen a few times. This chain links TRBV20-1 with TRBJ2-5; D ambiguous. The CDR3 has 13 amino acids. Per germline, CDR1 DFQATT and CDR2 SNEGSKA (reference sequence). V lost 0 bases and J lost 5, with 10 bases in between. As DNA, the CDR3 is TGCAGTGCTAGAGATCCGGGCCGGGAGACCCAGTACTTC. Its translation is CSARDPGRETQYF.

This clonotype was seen repeatedly, ten times or more. The chain employs TRBV20-1 and TRBJ2-1; 9 nucleotides align to TRBD2. Germline-derived CDR1 and CDR2 are DFQATT and SNEGSKA (reference sequence). CDR3 size: 16 residues. Trimming at V came to 1 base and at J to 7 bases, leaving 11 bases not matched to a gene. CDR3 bases: TGCAGTGCTAGAGTGTTCGCTAGCGGGACGGGAAATGAGCAGTTCTTC. Protein: CSARVFASGTGNEQFF.

This clonotype has ten or more counts. The chain carries TRBV19 and TRBJ2-3; 7 bases line up with TRBD2. The CDR3 consists of 17 residues. V trimming: 5 bases; J trimming: 3 bases; junction bases outside the gene matches: 14. Germline CDR1 reads LNHDA; CDR2 reads SQIVND (reference sequence). The CDR3 nucleotides read TGTGCCAGTAGTCGACTTGGGAGCGGGAAGGAAACAGATACGCAGTATTTT. This sequence encodes CASSRLGSGKETDTQYF.

V is TRBV20-1 and J is TRBJ2-1, with 7 bases matching TRBD1. The germline V gene has CDR1 DFQATT and CDR2 SNEGSKA (reference sequence). After removal of 0 bases from V and 3 bases from J, the junction contained 8 bases not matched to a gene. This CDR3 has 16 residues. CDR3 amino acids: CSARDQSRQGYNEQFF. CDR3 DNA: TGCAGTGCTAGAGATCAATCGAGACAGGGCTACAATGAGCAGTTCTTC.